This record covers a single TCR beta chain. Authors' methods: Reference gene primers were amplified, and this amplification served to estimate nucleated cell counts. TCRdb keeps only in-frame clones here, not all; method: immunoSEQ multiplex PCR. V and J calls and clone size follow that table, whereas D and trimming were derived from the DNA. The sample lists about 55,000 clones, less than 85% occurring once. This entry comes from a study of blood T cell repertoires in COVID-19. Study-level background: COVID-19 samples from acute and convalescent phases originated in the United States, Italy and Spain. The cDNA or gDNA used as material had been derived from T cells, B-cell-depleted T cells, or PBMCs.

The CDR3 spans 16 residues. With V trimmed by 3 bases and J by 4 bases, 11 bases remained unmatched. CDR1 GTSNPN and CDR2 SVGIG come from the germline V gene (reference sequence). The chain joins TRBV30 to TRBJ1-4; 7 bases are shared with TRBD1. This sequence was found in a woman in her 70s with acute or convalescent COVID-19. Sequencing used peripheral blood. The chain's CDR3 is CAWSYAGGGHNEKLFF. The CDR3 region has the DNA TGTGCCTGGAGCTACGCAGGAGGGGGCCATAATGAAAAACTGTTTTTT.